This record covers a single T cell receptor (beta chain). The entry originates in a study of T cell changes during pregnancy in multiple sclerosis. The CDR3 is 13 residues long. Germline V gene lookup returns CDR1 WSHSY and CDR2 SAAADI. V was pared by 7 bases and J by 8 bases, with 17 bases between. Sequencing used immunoSEQ multiplex PCR; TCRdb keeps in-frame clones, though not all of them. The profile covers about 100,000 clones, with about 92% appearing a single time and more than 0.95% taken by the ten largest. The sample in question was peripheral blood, obtained in the second trimester of pregnancy. The J gene is TRBJ1-1, the V gene TRBV10-2; maybe TRBD1 (5 bases). This sequence originates from a female donor with multiple sclerosis, enrolled in a pregnancy study. DNA of the CDR3: TGCGCCAGCACTCAGGGAATAGGAACCGAAGCTTTCTTT. Protein sequence: CASTQGIGTEAFF.